The entry below gives a single T cell receptor (beta chain) sequence along with its context. This clone was picked up many times. Its antigen has not been determined. No base quality information exists; no much larger clone differs at one position. This entry belongs to a study of cytomegalovirus exposure and HLA in healthy donors listed by TCRdb under 2017. Some background on the complete study: An earlier analysis of approximately 600 of the donors reported about 290 Gb of sequence data and roughly 110 million unique TCR beta sequences from about 200 million T cells. Roughly 300 gigabases of sequencing data and approximately 93 million unique TCR sequences were included in an early release covering about 700 HLA-typed donors. Both class I and class II loci were covered by HLA typing, at four-digit resolution. In an earlier analysis of roughly 600 of the donors, high-throughput TCR beta sequencing was used to judge whether each TCR beta V gene segment behaved as functional or pseudogenic. A later genetic analysis took genome-wide SNP genotypes for about three fifths of the 666 donors and used that subset as a discovery cohort. The study profiled the T cell repertoires of about 720 subjects by immunosequencing and related them to cytomegalovirus serostatus. The aim of the study was to test whether cataloging public T cell receptors could identify signatures of past pathogen exposure. The number of typed donors differed by locus: roughly 620-630 for A, B, C, DRB1 and DQB1; approximately 520 for DQA1; 606 for DPA1; and some 470 for DPB1. To study patterns of TCR occurrence, a later analysis re-analyzed previously published TCR beta repertoires from just over 650 donors and added high-resolution HLA genotyping. Of the roughly 410 genotyped donors, roughly 80% were placed in the genetic ancestry cluster associated with self-reported Caucasian donors. To predict cytomegalovirus infection status, the study combined high-throughput TCR immunosequencing, statistical association of individual TCRs with disease status, and machine learning. A separate validation cohort of 90 to 150 different subjects was used in addition to the approximately 700-subject first cohort. All discovery cohort repertoires had been generated on a single sequencing platform. The later analysis used no new phenotypic data to find candidate immune exposures, relying instead on TCR beta sequences and their occurrence across donors. On average, 235,054 unique TCR beta nucleotide sequences were sequenced per donor among 350 to 400 genotyped donors of the cohort, with around 19% of those sequences being non-productive. Donor age, sex, ethnicity and CMV serostatus were collected together with the repertoire data. A handful of DR-DQ haplotypes were handled as single units for association and clustering because linkage in the cohort was strong.

The library was generated by the immunoSEQ multiplex PCR assay. A mixture of 60 forward primers for TCR Vbeta segments and 13 reverse primers for TCR Jbeta segments was used in the multiplex PCR. Amplification of the CDR3 region of rearranged TCR beta genes was performed with a multiplex PCR assay on genomic DNA. The amplified TCR beta libraries were sequenced on the Illumina HiSeq System as 87-base-pair reads. As for how the authors treated the data: A later analysis counted 75 million to 100 million unique TCR beta chains across the 670 or so repertoires, and roughly 10 million of these chains were shared by at least two donors. A nearest-neighbor algorithm error-corrected the raw reads and collapsed the reads into unique sequences, merging closely related sequences to remove PCR and sequencing errors. V, D and J gene segments were assigned by aligning CDR3 sequences to IMGT reference sequences. For a sequence to be retained, at least a six-nucleotide match to both a V gene segment and a J gene segment was required. Rearrangements were called productive when the CDR3 lacked stop codons and stayed in frame with V and J; all others were non-productive. CDR3 was defined according to IMGT convention as the region running from the second conserved V-encoded cysteine to the conserved J-encoded phenylalanine. The earlier analysis of roughly 590 of the donors excluded any sequence lacking an unambiguous match to a single V gene segment. In an earlier analysis of about 590 of the donors, a V segment was called functional when productive rearrangements were above 56.7%, and segregating when the standard deviation between donors exceeded 5%. A statistical classification framework was developed to diagnose cytomegalovirus status using the catalog of TCR beta chain sequences. A later analysis assigned V and J genes by comparing TCR nucleotide sequences with IMGT/GENE-DB human TR gene sequences. Using the TCRdist pipeline, a later analysis assigned CDR3 sequences along with most-parsimonious VDJ recombination scenarios. A later analysis defined each TCR beta chain by its CDR3 amino acid sequence plus V-gene family, and excluded reads lacking a unique V-gene family. To address suspected cross-contamination and a sequencing artifact, a later analysis removed a few hundred highly shared, low-generation-probability nucleotide sequences. A later analysis calculated a clonal expansion index for each public chain from normalized within-repertoire ranks of inferred template counts. A later analysis computed generation probabilities with a VDJ recombination model fitted to out-of-frame rearrangements, and checked the results against IGoR. In a later analysis, TCR-TCR, TCR-HLA and TCR-CMV co-occurrence was scored with hypergeometric tests, and a repertoire-size bias correction was applied to TCR pairs. To estimate false discovery rates, a later analysis permuted the HLA or CMV assignments 20 times. In a later analysis, co-occurring TCRs were grouped with DBSCAN, and TCRdist sequence similarity was added when clustering was performed within HLA-allele-positive subsets. Co-occurrence clustering excluded repertoires with fewer than 30,000 or more than 120,000 public chains, plus five with anomalous nucleotide sharing. TCRdb took over this immuneACCESS table, retaining in-frame rearrangements with V and J assigned. Such tables are incomplete; in checked studies, under half of the missing clones stem from an unresolved V gene, and the remainder is unexplained. V and J calls plus clone size are reproduced from that table; the DNA served to infer D and trimming. The table for this sample lists about 160,000 clones; around 76% of them were counted only once. Jointly, the top ten make up around 1% of the sample.

Results and caveats for the whole study, not just this receptor: When HLA alleles, especially DR and DQ, strongly co-occurred, attributing TCR associations to individual alleles was difficult. Because HLA typing was missing for some donors at each locus, association tests included only the typed subset. Broadly in line with IMGT annotations, most TCR beta V segments showed up in productive rearrangements about 90% or about 30% of the time in an earlier analysis of approximately 600 of the donors. Linkage disequilibrium might explain the correlated functional status among segregating V segments, but an unknown experimental factor could not be excluded. In a later analysis, HLA-associated TCR beta chains were found to be more clonally expanded and to have lower generation probabilities than equally common non-associated chains. The authors suggested that the approach could potentially be extended to other disease states and immunological phenotypes. In vitro tests confirmed that a few of the cytomegalovirus-associated TCR beta chains recognize cytomegalovirus antigens. The cohort was sequenced for TCR beta chains only, and without alpha or paired-chain data the features that could be detected were limited. In a later analysis, TCR association rates were found to vary across HLA loci, with the most associated TCRs seen for DRB1 alleles and the fewest for HLA-C alleles. Roughly uniform sequencing depth across donors was assumed in presence/absence analyses, although this assumption may not hold. In a later genetic analysis, fewer N-insertions in productive TCRs were reported among donors in an Asian-associated ancestry cluster than the approximately 710-donor mean. Because the 87-base-pair reads could not distinguish some IMGT-functional V segments, including TRBV6-2 and TRBV6-3, those segments were excluded. The classifier was reported to diagnose cytomegalovirus status with high specificity and sensitivity in both the original cohort and the validation cohort. Most TCR sequences were seen in very few donors, while some public TCRs were found in many individuals. In a later analysis, most CMV-associated TCR beta chains were found to appear HLA-restricted, with HLA associations seemingly driven largely by CMV exposure. Because counts were too low, about 18 rarely observed V segments, including chromosome 9 orphons, were excluded from the earlier analysis of 587 of the donors. Several of the top co-occurrence clusters appeared to be linked to parvovirus B19, influenza, CMV and Epstein-Barr virus, according to a later analysis. CMV serostatus was the only immune exposure information available for the cohort. In the study, approximately 160 TCR beta chains were listed as associated with cytomegalovirus. A cluster of highly shared sequence variants was judged likely to be a technical artifact of the sequencing pipeline. V-gene and J-gene trimming of TCR beta chains was associated with a missense DCLRE1C variant in a later genetic analysis, and the association was replicated in an independent cohort. A further reported finding was that TCR beta sequences accurately predicted the HLA-A and HLA-B alleles for most subjects in the first cohort. At a false discovery rate of 0.05, a later analysis linked about 17,000 TCR beta sequences to specific HLA alleles.

The cohort comprised under 700 healthy bone marrow donors. All cohort members were sampled while nominally healthy, although unrecorded immune exposures were likely present. The donor tested CMV seronegative and was one of the 352 seronegative cohort members. Every donor gave a peripheral blood sample, and the peripheral blood mononuclear cells from that sample were used for TCR beta sequencing. The Qiagen DNeasy Blood Extraction Kit was used to extract genomic DNA from the blood cell samples. V lost 2 bases and J lost 2 bases, and the count of bases not matched to a germline gene is 12. In the germline V gene, CDR1 corresponds to MDHEN and CDR2 to SYDVKM. There are 18 amino acids in the CDR3, from cysteine to phenylalanine inclusive. Kept here is only the CDR3 DNA, which spans 54 bases and is read in frame from base 1.

The rearranged chain carries TRBV28 and TRBJ1-5; 7 nucleotides in the junction match TRBD1. This clonotype originated in a woman between 35 and 50 years old in good health and CMV-seronegative. Sequenced material: PBMCs. The CDR3 protein: CASSLNLDRDVGNQPQHF. The DNA sequence follows: TGTGCCAGCAGTTTAAACCTCGACAGGGACGTAGGCAATCAGCCCCAGCATTTT.